Detailed here is one T cell receptor beta chain. Researchers made TCR beta libraries by using iRepertoire HTBI primers and running Arm-PCR on CDR3 regions. TCRdb itself ran the multiplex PCR reads through MiXCR, one entry per CDR3 protein. In the table there are approximately 380,000 distinct CDR3 sequences, around 21% of which are singletons. The data are from a study of regulatory T cells in long-lasting Graves disease. Time point in this sample: persistent/refractory GD, antithyroid drugs over 5 years with positive TRAb. The authors made the TCR library using RNA they extracted from PBMCs. V lost 0 bases, J lost 7 bases, and 17 bases stayed unmatched. CDR3 size: 18 residues. Germline V gene sequence: CDR1 SEHNR, CDR2 FQNEAQ (reference sequence).

This receptor was obtained from a female donor with Graves disease. The starting material was peripheral blood mononuclear cells (PBMCs), obtained when the disease was refractory, from a patient treated with antithyroid drugs. The chain combines TRBV7-9 with TRBJ1-2; 7 bases match TRBD1. For the CDR3, the DNA is TGTGCCAGCAGCTTAGCGAACCCCAGGGGGGGCGCAGTCGGTGGCTACACCTTC. This translates into CASSLANPRGGAVGGYTF.